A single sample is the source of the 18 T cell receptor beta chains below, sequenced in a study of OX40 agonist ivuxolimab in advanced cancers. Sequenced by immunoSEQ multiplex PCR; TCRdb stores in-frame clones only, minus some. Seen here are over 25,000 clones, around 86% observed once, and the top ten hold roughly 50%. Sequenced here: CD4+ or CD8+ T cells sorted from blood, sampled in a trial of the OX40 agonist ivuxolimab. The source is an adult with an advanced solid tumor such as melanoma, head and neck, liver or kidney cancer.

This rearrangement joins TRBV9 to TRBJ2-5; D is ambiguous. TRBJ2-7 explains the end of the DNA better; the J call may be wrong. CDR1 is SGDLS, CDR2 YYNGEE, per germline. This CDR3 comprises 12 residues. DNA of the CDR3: TGTGCCAGCAGCGGGAGCTCCTACGAGCAGTACTTC. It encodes CASSGSSYEQYF.

The CDR3: CASSYQLSGDSYNEQFF. CDR3 in DNA: TGTGCCAGCAGTTATCAACTCAGCGGCGACTCCTACAATGAGCAGTTCTTC. The J gene is TRBJ2-1, the V gene TRBV27, with D possibly TRBD2 on 5 matching bases. V lost 4 bases, J lost 0 bases, and 16 bases lay in between. The CDR3 covers 17 residues. The V gene's germline CDR1 is MNHEY and CDR2 SMNVEV (reference sequence).

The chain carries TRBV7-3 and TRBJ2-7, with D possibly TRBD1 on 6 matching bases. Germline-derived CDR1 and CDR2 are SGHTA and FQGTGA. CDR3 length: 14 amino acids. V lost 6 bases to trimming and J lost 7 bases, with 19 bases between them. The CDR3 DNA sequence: TGTGCCAGCAGTTACGCAGGGGAATCGGTGGAGCAGTACTTC. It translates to CASSYAGESVEQYF.

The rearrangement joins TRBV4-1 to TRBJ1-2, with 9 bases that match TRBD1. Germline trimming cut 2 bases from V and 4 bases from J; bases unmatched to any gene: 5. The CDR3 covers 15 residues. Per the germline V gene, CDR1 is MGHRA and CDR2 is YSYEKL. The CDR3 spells CASSQSQGAGYGYTF. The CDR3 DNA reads TGCGCCAGCAGCCAATCACAGGGGGCAGGCTATGGCTACACCTTC.

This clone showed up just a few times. The CDR3 nucleotides read TGTGCCAGCAGCCCGGGGATTACCCCCCGCCAAGAGACCCAGTACTTC. Its protein product is CASSPGITPRQETQYF. The chain carries TRBV11-2 and TRBJ2-5; tentatively, D is TRBD2 (5 bases). Trimming cost V 5 bases and J 1 base, with 17 bases left between them. CDR3 length: 16 residues. Germline CDR1 and CDR2: SGHAT and FQNNGV.

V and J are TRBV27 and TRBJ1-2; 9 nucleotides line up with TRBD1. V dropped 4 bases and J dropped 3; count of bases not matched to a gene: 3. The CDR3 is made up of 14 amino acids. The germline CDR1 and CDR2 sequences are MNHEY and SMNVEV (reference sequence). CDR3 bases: TGTGCCAGCAGTTCGGACAGGGGTTACTATGGCTACACCTTC. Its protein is CASSSDRGYYGYTF.

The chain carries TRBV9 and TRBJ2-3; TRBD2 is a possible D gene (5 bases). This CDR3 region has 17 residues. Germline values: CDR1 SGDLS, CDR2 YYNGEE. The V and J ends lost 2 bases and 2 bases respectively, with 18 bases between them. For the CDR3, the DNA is TGTGCCAGCAGCGTCTTCGGGGAGCTTTTGAACACAGATACGCAGTATTTT. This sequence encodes CASSVFGELLNTDTQYF.

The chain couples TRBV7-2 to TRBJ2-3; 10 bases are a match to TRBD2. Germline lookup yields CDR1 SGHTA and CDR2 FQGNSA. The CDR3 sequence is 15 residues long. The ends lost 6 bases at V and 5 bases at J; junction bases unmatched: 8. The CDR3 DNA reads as TGTGCCAGCAGGGCTAGCGGGGGTCGCAGAGATACGCAGTATTTT. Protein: CASRASGGRRDTQYF. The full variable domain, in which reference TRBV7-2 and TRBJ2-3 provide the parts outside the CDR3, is GAGVSQSPSNKVTEKGKDVELRCDPISGHTALYWYRQSLGQGLEFLIYFQGNSAPDKSGLPSDRFSAERTGGSVSTLTIQRTQQEDSAVYLCASRASGGRRDTQYFGPGTRLTVL.

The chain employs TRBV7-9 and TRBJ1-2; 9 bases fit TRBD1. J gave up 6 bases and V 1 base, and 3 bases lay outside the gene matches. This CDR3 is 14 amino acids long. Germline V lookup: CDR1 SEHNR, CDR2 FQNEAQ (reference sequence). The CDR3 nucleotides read TGTGCCAGCAGCTTAGAGGGACAGGGTGATGGCTACACCTTC. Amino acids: CASSLEGQGDGYTF.

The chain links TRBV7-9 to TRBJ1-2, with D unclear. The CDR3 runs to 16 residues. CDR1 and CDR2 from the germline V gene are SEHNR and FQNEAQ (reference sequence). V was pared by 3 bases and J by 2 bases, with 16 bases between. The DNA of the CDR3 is TGTGCCAGCAGCTTTCTTGATAGAGAGAGGAACTATGGCTACACCTTC. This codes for CASSFLDRERNYGYTF.

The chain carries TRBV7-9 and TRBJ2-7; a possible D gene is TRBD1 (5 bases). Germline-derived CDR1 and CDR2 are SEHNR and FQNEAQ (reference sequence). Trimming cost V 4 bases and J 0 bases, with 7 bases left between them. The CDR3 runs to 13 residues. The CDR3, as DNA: TGTGCCAGCAGCTACAGGAGCTCCTACGAGCAGTACTTC. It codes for CASSYRSSYEQYF.

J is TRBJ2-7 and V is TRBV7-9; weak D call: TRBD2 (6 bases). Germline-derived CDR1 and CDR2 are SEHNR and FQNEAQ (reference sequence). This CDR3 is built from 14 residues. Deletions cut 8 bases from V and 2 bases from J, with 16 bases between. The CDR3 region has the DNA TGTGCCAGCCAAGTGACTGGAGGGGCCTACGAGCAGTACTTC. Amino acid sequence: CASQVTGGAYEQYF.

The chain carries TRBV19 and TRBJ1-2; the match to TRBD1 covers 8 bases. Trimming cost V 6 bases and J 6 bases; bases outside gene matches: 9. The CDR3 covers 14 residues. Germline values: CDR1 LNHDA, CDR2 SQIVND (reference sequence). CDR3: CASSTTGGVNGYTF. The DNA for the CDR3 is TGTGCCAGTAGCACAACAGGGGGAGTTAATGGCTACACCTTC.

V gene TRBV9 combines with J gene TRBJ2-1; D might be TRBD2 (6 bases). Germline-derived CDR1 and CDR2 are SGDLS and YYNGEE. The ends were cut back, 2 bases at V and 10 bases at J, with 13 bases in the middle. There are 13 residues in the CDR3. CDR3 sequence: CASSVGGPREQFF. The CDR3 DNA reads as TGTGCCAGCAGCGTGGGGGGACCCCGGGAGCAGTTCTTC.

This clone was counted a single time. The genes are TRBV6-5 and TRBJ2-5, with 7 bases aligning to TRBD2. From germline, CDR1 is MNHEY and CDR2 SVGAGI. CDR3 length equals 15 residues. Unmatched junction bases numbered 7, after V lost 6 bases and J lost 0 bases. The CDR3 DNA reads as TGTGCCAGCAGCTCGGCGGGGGTGTACCAAGAGACCCAGTACTTC. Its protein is CASSSAGVYQETQYF.

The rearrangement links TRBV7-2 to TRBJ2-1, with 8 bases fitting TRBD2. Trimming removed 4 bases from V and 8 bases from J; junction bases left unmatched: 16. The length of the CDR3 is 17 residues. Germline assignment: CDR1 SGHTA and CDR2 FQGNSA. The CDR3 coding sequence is TGTGCCAGCAGCTCCTCGGTGTGGCGGGGGGCCCGAGATGAGCAGTTCTTC. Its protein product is CASSSSVWRGARDEQFF.

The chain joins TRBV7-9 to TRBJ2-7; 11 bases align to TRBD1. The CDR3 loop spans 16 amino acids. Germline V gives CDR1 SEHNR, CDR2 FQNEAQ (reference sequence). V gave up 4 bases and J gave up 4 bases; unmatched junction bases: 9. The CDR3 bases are TGTGCCAGCAGCTCCTTTCTCGGGACAGGGGGATACGAGCAGTACTTC. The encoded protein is CASSSFLGTGGYEQYF.

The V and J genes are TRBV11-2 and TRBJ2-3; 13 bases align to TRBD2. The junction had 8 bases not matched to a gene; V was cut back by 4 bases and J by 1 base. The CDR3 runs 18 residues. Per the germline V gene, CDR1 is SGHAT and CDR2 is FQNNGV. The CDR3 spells CASSYGLAGAGRTDTQYF. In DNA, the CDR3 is TGTGCCAGCAGCTACGGACTAGCGGGGGCGGGGCGCACAGATACGCAGTATTTT.